The subject of this entry is one T cell receptor (beta chain). The record originates from a study of blood T cell repertoires in COVID-19. The germline V and J ends were trimmed by 5 bases and 2 bases, with 13 bases remaining between them. Per germline, CDR1 LNHDA and CDR2 SQIVND (reference sequence). The length of the CDR3 is 14 residues. Per the original data handling: Using reference gene primer amplification, nucleated cell counts were estimated. Generated by immunoSEQ multiplex PCR, the TCRdb table keeps only in-frame clones and is missing some. For V, J and clone size, that table is used; D and trimming come from the DNA. The sample shows about 190,000 clones, approximately 90% of them seen only once.

The rearrangement uses TRBV19 and TRBJ2-7; TRBD1 is a possible D gene (6 bases). Sequencing was carried out using peripheral blood. This receptor was obtained from a young woman who had recovered from COVID-19. The CDR3 DNA reads TGTGCCAGTAGTCCAGGGGACGGAACCTACGAGCAGTACTTC. Translated, it gives CASSPGDGTYEQYF.